This TCR beta chain was identified in a study of CD8+ T cells in alopecia areata. For this clone: What it binds is not known.

Treatment meaning: oral pan-JAK inhibitor, 5-10 mg twice daily. RNA was isolated and reverse transcribed to cDNA, the sequencing template. Clones were read by immunoSEQ multiplex PCR, and TCRdb kept only the in-frame ones, dropping some. Among some 160,000 clones listed, under 70% were seen once. Germline loops: CDR1 SGHTA, CDR2 FQGNSA. The CDR3 loop spans 14 amino acids. Losses at the gene ends were 4 bases for V and 3 bases for J; bases not matched to a gene: 2. Study results and limitations: Lesional scalp, especially alopecia totalis/universalis, showed higher clonality than normal scalp.

The sequence was collected from a human donor with alopecia areata. Material: CD4+ T cells sorted from blood, obtained at week 4, from a patient treated with tofacitinib. The V call is TRBV7-2, the J call TRBJ2-5; 10 positions agree with TRBD2. The CDR3 region is CASSSAGGKETQYF. In DNA, the CDR3 is TGTGCCAGCAGCTCAGCGGGGGGGAAAGAGACCCAGTACTTC.